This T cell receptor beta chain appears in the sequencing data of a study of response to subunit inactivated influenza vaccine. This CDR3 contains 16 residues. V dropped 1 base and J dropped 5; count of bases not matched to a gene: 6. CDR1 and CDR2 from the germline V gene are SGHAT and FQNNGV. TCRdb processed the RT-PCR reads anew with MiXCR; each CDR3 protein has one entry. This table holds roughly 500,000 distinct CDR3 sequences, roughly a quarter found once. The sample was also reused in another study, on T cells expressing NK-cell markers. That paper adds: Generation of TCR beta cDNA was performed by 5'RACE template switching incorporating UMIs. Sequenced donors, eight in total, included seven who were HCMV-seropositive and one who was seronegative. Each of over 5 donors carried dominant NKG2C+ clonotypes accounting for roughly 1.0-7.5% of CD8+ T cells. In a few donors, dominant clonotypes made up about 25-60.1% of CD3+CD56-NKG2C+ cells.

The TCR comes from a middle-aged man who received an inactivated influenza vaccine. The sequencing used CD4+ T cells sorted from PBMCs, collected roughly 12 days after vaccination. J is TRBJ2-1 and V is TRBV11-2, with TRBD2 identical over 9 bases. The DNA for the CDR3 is TGTGCCAGCAGCTTAGGGGCTAGCGGGGTCAACAATGAGCAGTTCTTC. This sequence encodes CASSLGASGVNNEQFF.